What follows are 17 T cell receptor beta chains derived from one specimen sequenced in a study of blood T cell repertoires in COVID-19. Sequencing used immunoSEQ multiplex PCR; TCRdb keeps in-frame clones, though not all of them. The sample holds more than 65,000 clones, roughly 89% seen once. What was sequenced was peripheral blood. The receptor source for this set is a human donor in a cohort sampled during active COVID-19.

CDR3: CASSLVYGPMEAYEQYF. CDR3 DNA sequence: TGTGCCAGCAGCTTGGTATATGGGCCCATGGAAGCCTACGAGCAGTACTTC. The gene calls are TRBV5-4 and TRBJ2-7; no definite D call. The CDR3 is 17 residues long. The germline gives CDR1 SGHNT, CDR2 YYREEE (reference sequence). V lost 0 bases to trimming and J lost 2 bases, with 18 bases between them. Complete variable domain (other parts from reference TRBV5-4 and TRBJ2-7): ETGVTQSPTHLIKTRGQQVTLRCSSQSGHNTVSWYQQALGQGPQFIFQYYREEENGRGNFPPRFSGLQFPNYSSELNVNALELDDSALYLCASSLVYGPMEAYEQYFGPGTRLTVT.

V usage is TRBV29-1 and J usage is TRBJ1-1; 8 bases align to TRBD1. CDR1 is SQVTM and CDR2 is ANQGSEA in the germline V gene. The trim removed 3 bases at V and 0 bases at J, leaving 9 bases unmatched. This CDR3 region has 16 residues. The CDR3 protein is CSVDKGTGGMNTEAFF. The CDR3 region has the DNA TGCAGCGTTGATAAGGGGACAGGCGGCATGAACACTGAAGCTTTCTTT.

This rearrangement joins TRBV27 to TRBJ1-3; D gene uncertain. Germline values: CDR1 MNHEY, CDR2 SMNVEV (reference sequence). The V end lost 3 bases, the J end lost 2 bases, and 8 bases lay between the germline ends. The length of the CDR3 is 14 residues. The CDR3 DNA reads as TGTGCCAGCAGTTTTCGCGGGCCTGGAAACACCATATATTTT. This sequence encodes CASSFRGPGNTIYF.

In this sample, this clone turned up once. The chain employs TRBV3-1 (or the pseudogene TRBV3-2) and TRBJ2-7; 9 bases fit TRBD1. The junction had 4 bases not matched to a gene; V was cut back by 0 bases and J by 1 base. The CDR3 sequence is 16 residues long. Germline V gene sequence: CDR1 LGHDT, CDR2 YNNKEL (reference sequence). This chain's CDR3 is CASSQEAQGASYEQYF. The CDR3 DNA sequence: TGTGCCAGCAGCCAAGAAGCACAGGGGGCATCCTACGAGCAGTACTTC.

This chain connects TRBV25-1 to TRBJ2-7; D remains ambiguous. The CDR3 is made up of 16 amino acids. Trimming pared 4 bases from V and 5 bases from J, leaving 21 bases between. Germline CDR1 is MGHDK and CDR2 is SYGVNS. The CDR3 sequence is CASSGVRAPADNEQYF. The CDR3 coding sequence is TGTGCCAGCAGTGGGGTCAGAGCTCCCGCCGACAACGAGCAGTACTTC.

J is TRBJ1-1 and V is TRBV11-2; D remains ambiguous. V lost 1 base and J 3 bases, leaving 12 bases between the germline ends. There are 15 residues in the CDR3. Germline assignment: CDR1 SGHAT and CDR2 FQNNGV. The CDR3 bases are TGTGCCAGCAGCTTAGTGAGGGTACGGGACACTGAAGCTTTCTTT. This sequence encodes CASSLVRVRDTEAFF.

The V call is TRBV15, the J call TRBJ1-6; 12 bases fit TRBD1. The V gene end was trimmed by 5 bases and the J gene end by 7 bases; junction bases not matched to a gene: 18. Germline loops: CDR1 LNHNV, CDR2 YYDKDF (reference sequence). The CDR3 has 20 residues. This chain's CDR3 is CATSFPPGQGARLGNSPLHF. In DNA, the CDR3 is TGTGCCACCAGCTTCCCCCCGGGACAGGGGGCGCGTTTGGGGAATTCACCCCTCCACTTT.

This chain joins TRBV29-1 and TRBJ1-1; D is unclear. Germline assignment: CDR1 SQVTM and CDR2 ANQGSEA. This CDR3 region has 11 residues. The V and J ends lost 6 bases and 0 bases respectively, with 5 bases between them. CDR3 protein: CSVPVNTEAFF. The CDR3 nucleotides read TGCAGCGTGCCAGTGAACACTGAAGCTTTCTTT.

This clone was seen once. The chain joins TRBV7-2 to TRBJ1-5; a weak D match, TRBD1 (6 bases). Looked up from germline, CDR1 is SGHTA and CDR2 is FQGNSA. There are 17 residues in the CDR3. The germline V and J ends were trimmed by 3 bases and 0 bases, with 15 bases remaining between them. The CDR3 spells CASSLGQGSYSNQPQHF. The CDR3 DNA follows: TGTGCCAGCAGCTTGGGGCAGGGGAGCTATAGCAATCAGCCCCAGCATTTT.

The chain employs TRBV7-2 and TRBJ2-7, with 7 bases lining up with TRBD1. The CDR3 is made up of 14 amino acids. V was pared by 1 base and J by 4 bases, with 4 bases of the junction left unmatched. From germline, CDR1 is SGHTA and CDR2 FQGNSA. The CDR3 is CASSLGQGVYEQYF. The DNA for the CDR3 is TGTGCCAGCAGCTTAGGCCAGGGGGTTTACGAGCAGTACTTC.

This chain connects TRBV11-2 to TRBJ1-1; no clear D gene. V lost 1 base and J lost 6, with 18 bases in between. CDR3 size: 16 residues. Germline CDR1 and CDR2: SGHAT and FQNNGV. CDR3: CASSLGKAGTASEAFF. Here the CDR3 DNA reads TGTGCCAGCAGCTTAGGTAAGGCAGGAACGGCCTCTGAAGCTTTCTTT.

To note about this clone: The same CDR3 can be traced to other DNA sequences in this sample. The CDR3 here is CASSFGVTYEQYF. Here the CDR3 DNA reads TGTGCCAGCAGTTTCGGTGTAACCTACGAGCAGTACTTC. V gene TRBV12-3 or TRBV12-4 combines with J gene TRBJ2-7; D not certain. The CDR3 is made up of 13 amino acids. V was pared by 3 bases and J by 2 bases, with 8 bases between.

The V and J genes are TRBV24-1 and TRBJ1-2; D unclear. There are 15 residues in the CDR3. V lost 1 base and J lost 6, with 14 bases in between. Germline V gene sequence: CDR1 KGHDR, CDR2 SFDVKD. Written as DNA, the CDR3 is TGTGCCACCAGTGATTTTTCGTCGGGGAGGGATGGCTACACCTTC. Its protein is CATSDFSSGRDGYTF.

The rearrangement links TRBV30 to TRBJ1-5; TRBD1 matches 9 bases. CDR1 GTSNPN and CDR2 SVGIG come from the germline V gene (reference sequence). The CDR3 extends over 17 amino acids. The V gene end was trimmed by 0 bases and the J gene end by 0 bases; junction bases not matched to a gene: 6. CDR3 sequence reads: CAWSVRGTGPSNQPQHF. For the CDR3, the DNA is TGTGCCTGGAGTGTACGCGGGACAGGGCCTAGCAATCAGCCCCAGCATTTT.

The chain carries TRBV3-1 (or the pseudogene TRBV3-2) and TRBJ1-6; D is unresolved. This CDR3 comprises 13 residues. CDR1 LGHDT and CDR2 YNNKEL come from the germline V gene (reference sequence). Deletions cut 1 base from V and 8 bases from J, with 6 bases between. As DNA, the CDR3 is TGTGCCAGCAGCCAAGTGCCGGATTCACCCCTCCACTTT. This translates into CASSQVPDSPLHF.

The rearrangement links TRBV10-2 to TRBJ1-2, with 8 bases identical to TRBD1. The V gene end was trimmed by 0 bases and the J gene end by 4 bases; junction bases not matched to a gene: 4. The germline gives CDR1 WSHSY, CDR2 SAAADI. CDR3 size: 15 residues. The CDR3 region is CASSESGQGGYGYTF. CDR3 in DNA: TGCGCCAGCAGTGAGTCAGGACAGGGAGGCTATGGCTACACCTTC.

The genes are TRBV4-3 and TRBJ1-2; 8 bases are a match to TRBD1. The junction had 15 bases not matched to a gene; V was cut back by 4 bases and J by 8 bases. This CDR3 spans 16 amino acids. Per germline, CDR1 LGHNA and CDR2 YSLEER. CDR3 nucleotides: TGCGCCAGCAGCCCCAGGGGGCCCCCCCACCGGGGAGGCTACACCTTC. Its translation: CASSPRGPPHRGGYTF.